This T cell receptor (beta chain) was obtained from a study of patients and donors after allogeneic stem cell transplantation. TCRdb redid the calling of the RT-PCR reads with MiXCR, one entry per CDR3 protein. The sample consists of approximately 33,000 distinct CDR3 sequences, nearly 7% of them appearing once. The CDR3 spans 13 residues. The V gene lost 3 bases and the J gene lost 9 bases, with 15 bases spanning the gap. From germline, CDR1 is MNHEY and CDR2 SMNVEV (reference sequence). V usage is TRBV27 and J usage is TRBJ2-7, with D uncertain. Source material: blood, either unsorted or a sorted T cell fraction (not recorded which). The sequence was collected from a human donor who was either an allogeneic HSCT recipient or a stem cell or donor lymphocyte infusion donor (not recorded which). It is not recorded whose cells these are; they may come from a transplant donor. The CDR3 reads CASSLGWGKGQYF. The CDR3 DNA reads TGTGCCAGCAGTTTGGGGTGGGGTAAAGGGCAGTACTTC.